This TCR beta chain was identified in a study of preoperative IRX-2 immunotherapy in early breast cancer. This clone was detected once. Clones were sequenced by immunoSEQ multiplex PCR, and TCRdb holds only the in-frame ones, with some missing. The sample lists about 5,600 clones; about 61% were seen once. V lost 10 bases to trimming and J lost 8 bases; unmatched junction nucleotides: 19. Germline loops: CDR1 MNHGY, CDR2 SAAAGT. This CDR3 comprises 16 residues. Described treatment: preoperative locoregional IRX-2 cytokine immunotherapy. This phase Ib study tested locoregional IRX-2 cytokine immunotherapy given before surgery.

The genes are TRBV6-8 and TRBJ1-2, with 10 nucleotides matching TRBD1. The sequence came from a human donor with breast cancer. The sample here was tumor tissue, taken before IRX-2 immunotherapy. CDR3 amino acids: CAITERGTGDVSGYTF. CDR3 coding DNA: TGTGCCATCACCGAGCGGGGGACAGGGGATGTCTCGGGCTACACCTTC.